These 2 T cell receptor beta chains were all obtained from the same sample, sequenced in a study of CD8+ T cells in alopecia areata. cDNA serving as the sequencing template came from extracted, reverse transcribed RNA. Assay used: immunoSEQ multiplex PCR; TCRdb lists only in-frame clones, some missing. The sample has under 300,000 clones; 67% are singletons. Material: CD4+ T cells sorted from blood, obtained at week 0. The receptors were gathered from a human donor with alopecia areata.

Notes on this clone: At the DNA level, this CDR3 is encoded by other sequences in the same sample as well. This chain joins TRBV29-1 and TRBJ2-5; D is perhaps TRBD1 or TRBD2 (6 bases each). Germline V gene lookup returns CDR1 SQVTM and CDR2 ANQGSEA. CDR3 length: 12 residues. Trimming removed 4 bases at V and 1 base at J, with 7 bases between. In DNA form, the CDR3 reads TGCAGCGTTGCGGGGGCCCAAGAGACCCAGTACTTC. It codes for CSVAGAQETQYF.

The chain combines TRBV5-6 with TRBJ1-1; D may be TRBD1 (6 bases). The CDR3 covers 14 residues. CDR1 and CDR2 (germline): SGHDT, YYEEEE. Trimming pared 4 bases from V and 2 bases from J, leaving 12 bases between. The CDR3 DNA is TGTGCCAGCAGCAAGATGACAGGAAACACTGAAGCTTTCTTT. This translates into CASSKMTGNTEAFF.